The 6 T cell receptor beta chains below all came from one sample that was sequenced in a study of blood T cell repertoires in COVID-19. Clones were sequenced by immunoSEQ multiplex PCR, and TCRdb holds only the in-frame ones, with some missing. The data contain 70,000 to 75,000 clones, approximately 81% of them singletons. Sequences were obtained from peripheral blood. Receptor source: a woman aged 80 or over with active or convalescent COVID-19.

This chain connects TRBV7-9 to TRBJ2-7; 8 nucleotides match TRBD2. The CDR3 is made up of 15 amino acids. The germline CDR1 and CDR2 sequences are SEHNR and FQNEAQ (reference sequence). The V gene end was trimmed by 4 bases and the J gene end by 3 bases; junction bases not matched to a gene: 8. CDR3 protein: CASSSYRAGVYEQYF. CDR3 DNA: TGTGCCAGCAGCTCCTATCGAGCGGGGGTCTACGAGCAGTACTTC.

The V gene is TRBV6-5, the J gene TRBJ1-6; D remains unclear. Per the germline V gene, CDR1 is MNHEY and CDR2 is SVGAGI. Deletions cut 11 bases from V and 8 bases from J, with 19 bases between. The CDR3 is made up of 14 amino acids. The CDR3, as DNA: TGTGCCTTTCGGGAAGGTTTCACTGATTCACCCCTCCACTTT. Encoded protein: CAFREGFTDSPLHF.

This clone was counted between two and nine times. In DNA, the CDR3 is TGTGCCAGCAGCTTAGTAGGGGTTTACACGAAGGGTGAAGATACGCAGTATTTT. The encoded protein is CASSLVGVYTKGEDTQYF. The genes are TRBV7-8 and TRBJ2-3; possible D gene TRBD1, 5 bases. Trimming removed 1 base at V and 5 bases at J, with 22 bases between. Germline V gives CDR1 SGHVS, CDR2 FQNEAQ. The CDR3 is 18 amino acids. The entire variable domain, with the rest obtained from reference TRBV7-8 and TRBJ2-3, is as follows: GAGVSQSPRYKVAKRGQDVALRCDPISGHVSLFWYQQALGQGPEFLTYFQNEAQLDKSGLPSDRFFAERPEGSVSTLKIQRTQQEDSAVYLCASSLVGVYTKGEDTQYFGPGTRLTVL.

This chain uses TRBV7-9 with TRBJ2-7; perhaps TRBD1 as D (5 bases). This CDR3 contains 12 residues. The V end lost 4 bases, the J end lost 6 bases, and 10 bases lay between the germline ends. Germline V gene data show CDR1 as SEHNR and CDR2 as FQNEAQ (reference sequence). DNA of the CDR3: TGTGCCAGCAGCTCATGGACAACCGAGCAGTACTTC. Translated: CASSSWTTEQYF.

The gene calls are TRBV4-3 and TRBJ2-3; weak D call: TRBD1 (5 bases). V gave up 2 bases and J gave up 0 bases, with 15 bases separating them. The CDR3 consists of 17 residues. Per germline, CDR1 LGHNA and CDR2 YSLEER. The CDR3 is CASSQSMGLDSTDTQYF. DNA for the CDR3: TGCGCCAGCAGCCAATCTATGGGGCTAGACAGCACAGATACGCAGTATTTT.

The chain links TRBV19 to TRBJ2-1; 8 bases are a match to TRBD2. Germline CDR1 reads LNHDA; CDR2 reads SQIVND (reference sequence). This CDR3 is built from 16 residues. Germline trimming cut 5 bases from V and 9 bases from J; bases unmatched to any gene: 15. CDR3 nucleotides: TGTGCCAGTAGTCCCGGCCTTGGACTAGCTTGGGGTGAGCAGTTCTTC. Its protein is CASSPGLGLAWGEQFF. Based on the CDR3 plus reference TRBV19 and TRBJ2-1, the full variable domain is DGGITQSPKYLFRKEGQNVTLSCEQNLNHDAMYWYRQDPGQGLRLIYYSQIVNDFQKGDIAEGYSVSREKKESFPLTVTSAQKNPTAFYLCASSPGLGLAWGEQFFGPGTRLTVL.